This T cell receptor beta chain was recorded in a study of cytomegalovirus exposure and HLA in healthy donors. Whole-study findings and limits: Some V segments, including TRBV6-2 and TRBV6-3, were excluded as indistinguishable.

The PCR used 60 Vbeta and 13 Jbeta primers. This table comes from immunoSEQ multiplex PCR, and its TCRdb copy is limited to in-frame clones, with some not included. In the table there are fewer than 85,000 clones, approximately 80% of which are singletons. With respect to this clone: Its antigen remains unidentified.

The CDR3 covers 12 residues. Germline CDR1 is SGHTA and CDR2 is FQGNSA. Trimming cost V 4 bases and J 4 bases, with 5 bases left between them. The chain links TRBV7-2 to TRBJ2-1, with D unclear. Sequenced material: PBMCs. This clonotype was sampled from a man aged 40-55 years in good health and CMV-seronegative. CDR3 amino acids: CASSSLYNEQFF. The CDR3 DNA sequence: TGTGCCAGCAGCTCCCTTTACAATGAGCAGTTCTTC.